This T cell receptor beta chain originates from a study of blood T cell repertoires in COVID-19. Study-level information: The analysed material was cDNA or gDNA that came from T cells, B-cell-depleted T cells, or PBMCs.

In terms of age and location, participants ranged from roughly 18 to 90 years and lived in 24 US areas. V gave up 5 bases and J gave up 4 bases; unmatched junction bases: 6. Germline assignment: CDR1 ENHRY and CDR2 SYGVKD. This CDR3 has 15 residues. In the study's own analysis: Amplification of reference gene primers provided the estimated nucleated cell counts. Profiling relied on immunoSEQ multiplex PCR, and the TCRdb table lists in-frame clones only, not all of them. The DNA was the basis for D and trimming; V, J and clone size are from that table. The sample records 150,000 to 250,000 clones, about 80% being singletons.

This TCR was sampled from a man aged 35-49 years who had recovered from COVID-19. What was sequenced was PBMCs or T cells enriched from blood (not recorded which). V is TRBV10-3 and J is TRBJ2-1, with TRBD2 identical over 9 bases. The CDR3 sequence: CAISSLAGGYNEQFF. CDR3 nucleotides: TGTGCCATCAGTTCATTGGCGGGGGGGTACAATGAGCAGTTCTTC.